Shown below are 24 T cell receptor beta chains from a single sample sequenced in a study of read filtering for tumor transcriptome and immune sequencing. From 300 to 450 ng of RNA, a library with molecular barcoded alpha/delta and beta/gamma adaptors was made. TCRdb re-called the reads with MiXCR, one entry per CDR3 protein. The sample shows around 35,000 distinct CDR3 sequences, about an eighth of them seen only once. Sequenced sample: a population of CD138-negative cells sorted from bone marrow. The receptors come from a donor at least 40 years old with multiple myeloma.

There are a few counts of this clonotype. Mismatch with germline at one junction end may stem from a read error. CDR3 DNA: TGTGCCAGCTGCTTAGTCCGGCTAGCGGGAGACCGACAAGAGACCCAGTACTTC. Its protein product is CASCLVRLAGDRQETQYF. The J gene is TRBJ2-5, the V gene TRBV7-6; the match to TRBD2 covers 10 bases. CDR1 and CDR2 (germline): SGHVS, FNYEAQ. The CDR3 is 18 residues long.

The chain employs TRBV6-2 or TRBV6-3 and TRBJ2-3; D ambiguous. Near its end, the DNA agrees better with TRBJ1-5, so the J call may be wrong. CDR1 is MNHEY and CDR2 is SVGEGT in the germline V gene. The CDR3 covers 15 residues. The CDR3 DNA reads TGTGCCAGCAGTTACTCAGACCAAAGCACAGATACGCAGCATTTT. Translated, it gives CASSYSDQSTDTQHF.

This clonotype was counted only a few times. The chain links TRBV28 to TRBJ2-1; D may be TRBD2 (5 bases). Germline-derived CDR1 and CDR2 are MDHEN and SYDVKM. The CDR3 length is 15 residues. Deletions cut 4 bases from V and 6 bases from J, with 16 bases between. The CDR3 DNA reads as TGTGCCAGCAGTTCTGTCTCCAGCGGTCTCAATGAGCAGTTCTTC. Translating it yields CASSSVSSGLNEQFF.

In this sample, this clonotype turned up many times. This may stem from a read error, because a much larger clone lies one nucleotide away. CDR3 sequence (DNA): TGTGCCAGCAGCTTAGCGGGTAGCTCCTACAATGGGCAGTTCTTC. This encodes CASSLAGSSYNGQFF. The chain links TRBV7-3 to TRBJ2-1; D is possibly TRBD2 (5 bases). The CDR3 runs 15 residues. Germline CDR1 SGHTA, CDR2 FQGTGA.

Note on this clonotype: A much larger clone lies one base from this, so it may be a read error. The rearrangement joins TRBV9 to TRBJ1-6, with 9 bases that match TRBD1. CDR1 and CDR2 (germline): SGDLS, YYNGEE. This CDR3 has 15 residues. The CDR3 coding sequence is TGTGCCAGCAGCGCGGGGACAGGGCATAATTCACCCCGCCACTTT. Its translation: CASSAGTGHNSPRHF.

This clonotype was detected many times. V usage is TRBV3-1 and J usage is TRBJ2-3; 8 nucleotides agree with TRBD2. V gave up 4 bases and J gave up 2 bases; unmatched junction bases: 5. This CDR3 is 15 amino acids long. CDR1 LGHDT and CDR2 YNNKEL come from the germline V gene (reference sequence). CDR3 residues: CASSPLAGPTDTQYF. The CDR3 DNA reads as TGTGCCAGCAGCCCCCTAGCGGGCCCCACAGATACGCAGTATTTT.

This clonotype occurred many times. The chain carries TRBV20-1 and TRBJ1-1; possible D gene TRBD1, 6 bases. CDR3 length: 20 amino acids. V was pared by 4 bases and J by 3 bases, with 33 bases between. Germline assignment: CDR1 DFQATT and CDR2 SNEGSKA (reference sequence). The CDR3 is CSAKKYYWGGHPFLDTEAFF. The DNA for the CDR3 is TGCAGTGCTAAGAAGTATTATTGGGGGGGACACCCTTTTTTGGACACTGAAGCTTTCTTT.

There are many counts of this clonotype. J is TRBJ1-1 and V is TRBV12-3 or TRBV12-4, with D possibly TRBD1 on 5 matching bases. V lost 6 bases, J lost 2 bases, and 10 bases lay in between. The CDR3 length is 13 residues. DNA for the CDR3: TGTGCCAGCAGGACCACAGGAAACACTGAAGCTTTCTTT. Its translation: CASRTTGNTEAFF.

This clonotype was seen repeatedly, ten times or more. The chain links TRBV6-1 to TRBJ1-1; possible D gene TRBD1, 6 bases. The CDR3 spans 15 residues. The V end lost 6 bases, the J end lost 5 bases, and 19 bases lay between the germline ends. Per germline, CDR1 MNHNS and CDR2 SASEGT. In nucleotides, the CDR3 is TGTGCCAGCAGATTGTTAGGGGGGGCAAAGACTGAAGCTTTCTTT. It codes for CASRLLGGAKTEAFF.

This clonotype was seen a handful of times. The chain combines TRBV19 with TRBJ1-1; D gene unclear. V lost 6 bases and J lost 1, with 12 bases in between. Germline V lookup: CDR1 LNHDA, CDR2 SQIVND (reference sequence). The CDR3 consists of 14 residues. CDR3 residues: CASRKKKGNTEAFF. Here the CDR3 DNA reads TGTGCCAGTAGAAAGAAGAAGGGGAACACTGAAGCTTTCTTT.

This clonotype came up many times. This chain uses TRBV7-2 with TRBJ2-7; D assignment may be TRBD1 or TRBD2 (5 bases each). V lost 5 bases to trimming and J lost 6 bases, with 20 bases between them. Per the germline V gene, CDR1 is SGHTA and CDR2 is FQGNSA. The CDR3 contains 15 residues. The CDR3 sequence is CASSLLGDMNSEQYF. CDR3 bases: TGTGCCAGCAGCCTACTGGGGGATATGAACTCCGAGCAGTACTTC. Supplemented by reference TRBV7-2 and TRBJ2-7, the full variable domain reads GAGVSQSPSNKVTEKGKDVELRCDPISGHTALYWYRQSLGQGLEFLIYFQGNSAPDKSGLPSDRFSAERTGGSVSTLTIQRTQQEDSAVYLCASSLLGDMNSEQYFGPGTRLTVT.

This CDR3 is CAWSPGRNTQYF. Here the CDR3 DNA reads TGTGCCTGGAGCCCAGGGAGAAATACGCAGTATTTT. J is TRBJ2-3 and V is TRBV30; perhaps D is TRBD1 or TRBD2 (5 bases each). Trimming pared 3 bases from V and 7 bases from J, leaving 11 bases between. The CDR3 extends over 12 amino acids. Germline CDR1 reads GTSNPN; CDR2 reads SVGIG (reference sequence). Based on the CDR3 plus reference TRBV30 and TRBJ2-3, the full variable domain is SQTIHQWPATLVQPVGSPLSLECTVEGTSNPNLYWYRQAAGRGLQLLFYSVGIGQISSEVPQNLSASRPQDRQFILSSKKLLLSDSGFYLCAWSPGRNTQYFGPGTRLTVL.

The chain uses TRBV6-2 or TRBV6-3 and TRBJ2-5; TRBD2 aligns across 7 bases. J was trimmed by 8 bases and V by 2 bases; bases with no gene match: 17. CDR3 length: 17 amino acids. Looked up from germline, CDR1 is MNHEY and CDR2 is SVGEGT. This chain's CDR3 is CASSYDLDMASGDTQYF. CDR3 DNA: TGTGCCAGCAGTTACGACCTTGACATGGCTAGCGGAGACACCCAGTACTTC.

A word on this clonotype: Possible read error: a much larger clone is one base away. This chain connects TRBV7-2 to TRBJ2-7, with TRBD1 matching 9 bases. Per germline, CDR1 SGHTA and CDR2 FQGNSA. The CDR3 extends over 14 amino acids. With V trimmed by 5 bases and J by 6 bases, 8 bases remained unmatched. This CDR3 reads CASSVGQGITEQYF. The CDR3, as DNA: TGTGCCAGCAGCGTAGGACAGGGGATCACCGAGCAGTACTTC.

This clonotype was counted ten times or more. The CDR3: CASSTGGLRRHEQFF. In nucleotides, the CDR3 is TGTGCCAGTAGTACCGGAGGACTACGCCGCCATGAGCAGTTCTTC. The chain joins TRBV19 to TRBJ2-1; D possibly corresponds to TRBD2 (6 bases). Deletions cut 4 bases from V and 8 bases from J, with 18 bases between. This CDR3 region has 15 residues. Germline CDR1 reads LNHDA; CDR2 reads SQIVND (reference sequence).

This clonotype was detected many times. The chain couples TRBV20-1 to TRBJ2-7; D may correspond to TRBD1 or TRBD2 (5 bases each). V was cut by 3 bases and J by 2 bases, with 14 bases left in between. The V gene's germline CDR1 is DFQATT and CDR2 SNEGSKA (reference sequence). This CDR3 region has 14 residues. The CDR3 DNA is TGCAGTGCTAGTGAGGCAGGGAGCACCTACGAGCAGTACTTC. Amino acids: CSASEAGSTYEQYF.

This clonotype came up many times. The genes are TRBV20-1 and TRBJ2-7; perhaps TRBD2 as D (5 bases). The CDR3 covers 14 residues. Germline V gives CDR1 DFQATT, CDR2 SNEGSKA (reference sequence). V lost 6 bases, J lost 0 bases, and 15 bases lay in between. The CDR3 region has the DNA TGCAGTGCCCCAGGTCCGGGGAACTCCTACGAGCAGTACTTC. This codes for CSAPGPGNSYEQYF.

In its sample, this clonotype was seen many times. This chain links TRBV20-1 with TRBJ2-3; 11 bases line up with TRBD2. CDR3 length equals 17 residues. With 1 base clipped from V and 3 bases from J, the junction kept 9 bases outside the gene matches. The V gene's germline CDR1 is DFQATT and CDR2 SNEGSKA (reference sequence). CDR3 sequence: CSARASVTSGGTDTQYF. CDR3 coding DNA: TGCAGTGCTAGAGCCTCTGTTACTAGCGGGGGTACAGATACGCAGTATTTT.

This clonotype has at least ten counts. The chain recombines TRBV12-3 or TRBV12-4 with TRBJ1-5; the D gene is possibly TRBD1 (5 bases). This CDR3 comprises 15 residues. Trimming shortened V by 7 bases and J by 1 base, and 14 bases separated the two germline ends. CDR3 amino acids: CASTLGGASNQPQHF. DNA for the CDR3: TGTGCCAGCACCTTAGGAGGGGCCAGCAATCAGCCCCAGCATTTT.

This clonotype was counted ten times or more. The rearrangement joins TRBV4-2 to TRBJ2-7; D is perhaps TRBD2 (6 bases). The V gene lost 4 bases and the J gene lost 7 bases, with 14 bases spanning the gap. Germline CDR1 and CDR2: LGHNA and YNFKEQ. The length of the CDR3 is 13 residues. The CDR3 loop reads CASSPGGVGEQYF. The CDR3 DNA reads TGTGCCAGCAGCCCAGGAGGGGTCGGGGAGCAGTACTTC.

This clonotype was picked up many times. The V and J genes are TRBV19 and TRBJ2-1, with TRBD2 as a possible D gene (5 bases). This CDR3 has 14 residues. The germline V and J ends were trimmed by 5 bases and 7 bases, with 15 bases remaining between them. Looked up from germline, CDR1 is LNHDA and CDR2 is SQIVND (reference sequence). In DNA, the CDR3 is TGTGCCAGTAGTCTTGGGCTAGCCTGGAATGAGCAGTTCTTC. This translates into CASSLGLAWNEQFF.

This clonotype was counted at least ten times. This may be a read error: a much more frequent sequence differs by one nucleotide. The CDR3 protein is CSAIEDSLAVNYNEQFF. CDR3 DNA: TGCAGTGCGATCGAGGACAGTTTAGCGGTTAACTACAATGAGCAGTTCTTC. The chain combines TRBV20-1 with TRBJ2-1; the D gene could be TRBD1 or TRBD2 (6 bases each). The V and J ends lost 6 bases and 3 bases respectively, with 24 bases between them. CDR1 and CDR2 from the germline V gene are DFQATT and SNEGSKA (reference sequence). The CDR3 extends over 17 amino acids.

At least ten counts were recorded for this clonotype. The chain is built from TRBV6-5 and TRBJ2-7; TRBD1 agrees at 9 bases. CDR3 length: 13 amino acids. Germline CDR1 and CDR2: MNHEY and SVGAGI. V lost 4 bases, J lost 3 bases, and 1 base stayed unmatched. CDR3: CASSWGQGYEQYF. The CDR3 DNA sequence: TGTGCCAGCAGTTGGGGACAGGGCTACGAGCAGTACTTC.

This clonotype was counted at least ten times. The CDR3 coding sequence is TGTGCCAGCAGCTTACTCGGTCTGAACACTGAAGCTTTCTTT. It is translated as CASSLLGLNTEAFF. The V gene is TRBV7-9, the J gene TRBJ1-1; D uncertain. CDR1 and CDR2 from the germline V gene are SEHNR and FQNEAQ (reference sequence). Trimming shortened V by 2 bases and J by 0 bases, and 7 bases separated the two germline ends. The CDR3 is 14 amino acids.